This T cell receptor beta chain was sequenced for a study of shared clonotypes between healthy human individuals. Study findings and constraints: Naive CD4 clonotypes overlapped across a few donors at around 5%.

Deep was the level used in running the assay. Original data processing: Junction-only sequences produced by ImmunoSEQ had no quality scores, so filtering differed. Clones were sequenced by immunoSEQ multiplex PCR, and TCRdb holds only the in-frame ones, with some missing. The DNA was the basis for D and trimming; V, J and clone size are from that table. The repertoire consists of 2 million to 3 million clones, with 90% to 95% occurring once and the leading ten covering 0.36%. Germline V gives CDR1 MRHNA, CDR2 SNTAGT. V dropped 2 bases and J dropped 1 base, with 14 bases sitting between them. The CDR3 extends over 16 amino acids. Comment on this clone: Its antigen is as yet unknown.

The sequenced sample consisted of naive CD4+ T cells from PBMCs. The sample's subset: CD45RA+ positively selected. This chain uses TRBV6-4 with TRBJ1-1; perhaps TRBD1 as D (6 bases). The sequence derives from a young man in good health. Some clones in this sample may be carry-over from other donors' samples. The CDR3 nucleotides are TGTGCCAGCAGTGACATCCAGGGGCACGGGAACACTGAAGCTTTCTTT. This encodes CASSDIQGHGNTEAFF.